Listed below are T cell receptor beta chains from one sample, sequenced in a study of Graves' ophthalmopathy and Graves' hyperthyroidism. TCRdb re-called the multiplex PCR reads through MiXCR, storing one row per CDR3 protein. The repertoire holds around 1,200,000 distinct CDR3 sequences, with roughly two fifths as singletons. What was sequenced was peripheral blood or thyroid tissue (not recorded which). These receptors came from an adult man with Graves' hyperthyroidism. CDR3s include the opening cysteine and the closing phenylalanine or tryptophan. Fields, in order: J gene, D gene, V gene, clone size, CDR3 DNA, CDR3 protein. The D gene is left open where the match is weak. Only some rows state a clone size, as once, few, many or a class for expanded clones.

j_gene: TRBJ2-7
d_gene: -
v_gene: TRBV2
abundance: -
CDR3nt: TGTGCCAGCAGGGGGGCGACCTACGAGCAGTACTTC
CDR3aa: CASRGATYEQYF

j_gene: TRBJ2-5
d_gene: -
v_gene: TRBV6-6
abundance: few
CDR3nt: TGTGCCAGCAGTTACTCTCGAGAAGAGACCCAGTACTTC
CDR3aa: CASSYSREETQYF

j_gene: TRBJ1-1
d_gene: -
v_gene: TRBV20-1
abundance: many
CDR3nt: TGCAGTGCTAGCTGGCCAGGGGACGACTCTGAAGCTTTCTTT
CDR3aa: CSASWPGDDSEAFF

j_gene: TRBJ1-5
d_gene: -
v_gene: TRBV24-1
abundance: many
CDR3nt: TGTGCCACCGAAGACAGTTATAGCAATCAGCCCCAGCATTTT
CDR3aa: CATEDSYSNQPQHF

j_gene: TRBJ2-5
d_gene: -
v_gene: TRBV6-1
abundance: many
CDR3nt: TGTGCCAGCAGTGTGTGGCAGGGCGAAGAGACCCAGTACTTC
CDR3aa: CASSVWQGEETQYF

j_gene: TRBJ1-4
d_gene: TRBD1
v_gene: TRBV5-1
abundance: few
CDR3nt: TGCGCCAGCAGCTTCACAGGGGGCGCAGATGAAAAACTGTTTTTT
CDR3aa: CASSFTGGADEKLFF

j_gene: TRBJ2-7
d_gene: -
v_gene: TRBV25-1
abundance: -
CDR3nt: TGTGCCAGCAACGACAGACTCACCAGGGACGAGCAGTACTTC
CDR3aa: CASNDRLTRDEQYF

j_gene: TRBJ1-1
d_gene: -
v_gene: TRBV10-3
abundance: many
CDR3nt: TGTGCCATCAGTGAGGCCAGGGGGAACACTGAAGCTTTCTTT
CDR3aa: CAISEARGNTEAFF

j_gene: TRBJ2-5
d_gene: -
v_gene: TRBV2
abundance: many
CDR3nt: TGTGCCAGCAGTGAAAGAGAGACCCAGTACTTC
CDR3aa: CASSERETQYF

j_gene: TRBJ2-7
d_gene: TRBD2
v_gene: TRBV7-2
abundance: -
CDR3nt: TGTGCCAGCAGCTTACTAGCGGCAGGGACCTACGAGCAGTACTTC
CDR3aa: CASSLLAAGTYEQYF

j_gene: TRBJ2-5
d_gene: -
v_gene: TRBV18
abundance: many
CDR3nt: TGTGCCAGCTCACCCCAGCAGCAAGAGACCCAGTACTTC
CDR3aa: CASSPQQQETQYF

j_gene: TRBJ1-4
d_gene: -
v_gene: TRBV4-1
abundance: -
CDR3nt: TGCGCCAGCAGCCAAGAGACATTTGGTGAAAAACTGTTTTTT
CDR3aa: CASSQETFGEKLFF

j_gene: TRBJ1-1
d_gene: -
v_gene: TRBV25-1
abundance: many
CDR3nt: TGTGCCAGCAGTGATCTCTTAATACCCCCCCAGGGTATAGGTGAAGCTTTCTTT
CDR3aa: CASSDLLIPPQGIGEAFF

j_gene: TRBJ1-5
d_gene: TRBD1
v_gene: TRBV10-3
abundance: many
CDR3nt: TGTGCCATCAGCGATAAACAGGGGCTCCAGCCCCAGCATTTT
CDR3aa: CAISDKQGLQPQHF

j_gene: TRBJ2-7
d_gene: TRBD2
v_gene: TRBV20-1
abundance: -
CDR3nt: TGCAGTACACAGGGACTAGACTCCTACGAGCAGTACTTC
CDR3aa: CSTQGLDSYEQYF

j_gene: TRBJ2-6
d_gene: -
v_gene: TRBV29-1
abundance: many
CDR3nt: TGCAGCGTTGTGAAGGTTACCTCTGGGGCCAACGTCCTGACTTTC
CDR3aa: CSVVKVTSGANVLTF

j_gene: TRBJ1-2
d_gene: -
v_gene: TRBV29-1
abundance: -
CDR3nt: TGCAGCGTTGAAGGTTCGGGAGAATATGGCTACACCTTC
CDR3aa: CSVEGSGEYGYTF

j_gene: TRBJ1-2
d_gene: TRBD1
v_gene: TRBV9
abundance: -
CDR3nt: TGTGCAGAAACAGGGGACTATGGCTACACCTTC
CDR3aa: CAETGDYGYTF

j_gene: TRBJ1-3
d_gene: -
v_gene: TRBV6-5
abundance: -
CDR3nt: TGTGCCAGCAGTTACTCGCAGGGTTCGTCTGGAAACACCATATATTTT
CDR3aa: CASSYSQGSSGNTIYF

j_gene: TRBJ2-5
d_gene: TRBD1
v_gene: TRBV7-6
abundance: many
CDR3nt: TGTGCCAGCAGCTCACCCAGGGACAGGGACGAGAAGACCCAGTACTTC
CDR3aa: CASSSPRDRDEKTQYF

j_gene: TRBJ2-6
d_gene: -
v_gene: TRBV29-1
abundance: once
CDR3nt: TGCAGCGTTAGCCGCTCTTCTGGGGCCAACGTCCTGACTTTC
CDR3aa: CSVSRSSGANVLTF

j_gene: TRBJ2-6
d_gene: TRBD1
v_gene: TRBV20-1
abundance: -
CDR3nt: TGCAGTGCTAGAAAGACAGGGACTGGGGCCAACGTCCTGACTTTC
CDR3aa: CSARKTGTGANVLTF

j_gene: TRBJ2-5
d_gene: TRBD1
v_gene: TRBV12-3/TRBV12-4
abundance: many
CDR3nt: TGTGCCAGCAGTGCGACAGGGATCCCGGGGACCCAGTACTTC
CDR3aa: CASSATGIPGTQYF

j_gene: TRBJ1-4
d_gene: -
v_gene: TRBV7-2
abundance: once
CDR3nt: TGTGCCAGCAGCGACACAGAGAACGAAAAACTGTTTTTT
CDR3aa: CASSDTENEKLFF

j_gene: TRBJ2-5
d_gene: TRBD1
v_gene: TRBV5-1
abundance: -
CDR3nt: TGCGCCAGCCGCCAACGGACAGGGGTAAATCAGCCCCAGTACTTC
CDR3aa: CASRQRTGVNQPQYF

j_gene: TRBJ1-5
d_gene: -
v_gene: TRBV20-1
abundance: many
CDR3nt: TGCAGTGCTAGATCCCTAGGGGCAGATTATAGCAATCAGCCCCAGCATTTT
CDR3aa: CSARSLGADYSNQPQHF

j_gene: TRBJ1-3
d_gene: -
v_gene: TRBV20-1
abundance: few
CDR3nt: TGCAGTGCGATTCGGAAGGACCGGGGAAACACCATATATTTT
CDR3aa: CSAIRKDRGNTIYF

j_gene: TRBJ1-4
d_gene: TRBD1
v_gene: TRBV10-3
abundance: -
CDR3nt: TGTGCCATCAGTGATCGGACAGGGGGATCTGAAAAACTGTTTTTT
CDR3aa: CAISDRTGGSEKLFF

j_gene: TRBJ2-7
d_gene: TRBD2
v_gene: TRBV7-8
abundance: -
CDR3nt: TGTGCCAGCAGCTTAAAACTAGCGGGAGGGAGCTCCTACGAGCAGTACTTC
CDR3aa: CASSLKLAGGSSYEQYF